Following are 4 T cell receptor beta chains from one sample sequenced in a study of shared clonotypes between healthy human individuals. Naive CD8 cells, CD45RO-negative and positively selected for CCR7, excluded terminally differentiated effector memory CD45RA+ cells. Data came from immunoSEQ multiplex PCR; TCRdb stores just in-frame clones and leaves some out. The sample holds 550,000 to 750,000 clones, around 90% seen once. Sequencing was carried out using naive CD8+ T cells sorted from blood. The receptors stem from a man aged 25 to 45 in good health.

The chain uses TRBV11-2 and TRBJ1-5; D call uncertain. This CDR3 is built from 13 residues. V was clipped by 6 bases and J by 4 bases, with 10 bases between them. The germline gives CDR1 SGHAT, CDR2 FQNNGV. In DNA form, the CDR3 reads TGTGCCAGCAGTCCACACAGTAATCAGCCCCAGCATTTT. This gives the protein CASSPHSNQPQHF.

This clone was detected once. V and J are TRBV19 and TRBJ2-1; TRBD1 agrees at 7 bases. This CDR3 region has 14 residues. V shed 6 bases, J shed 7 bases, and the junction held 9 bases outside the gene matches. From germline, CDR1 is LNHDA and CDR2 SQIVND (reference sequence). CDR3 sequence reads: CASSPWTGPNEQFF. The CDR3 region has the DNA TGTGCCAGTAGCCCTTGGACAGGACCGAATGAGCAGTTCTTC.

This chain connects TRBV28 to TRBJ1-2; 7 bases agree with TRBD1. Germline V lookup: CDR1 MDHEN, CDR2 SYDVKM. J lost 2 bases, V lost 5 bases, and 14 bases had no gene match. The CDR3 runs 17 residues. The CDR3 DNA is TGTGCCAGCAGTACCCCCCGATACAGGGGACCCAACTATGGCTACACCTTC. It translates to CASSTPRYRGPNYGYTF.

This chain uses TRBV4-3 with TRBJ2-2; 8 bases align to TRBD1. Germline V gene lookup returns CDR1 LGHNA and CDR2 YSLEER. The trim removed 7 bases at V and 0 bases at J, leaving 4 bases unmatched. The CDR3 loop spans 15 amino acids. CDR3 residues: CASTPGQANTGELFF. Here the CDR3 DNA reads TGCGCCAGCACTCCGGGACAGGCGAACACCGGGGAGCTGTTTTTT.